This section outlines one TCR beta chain sequence together with its context. A single record per CDR3 protein comes from TCRdb applying MiXCR to the 5' RACE reads. The sample records about 48,000 distinct CDR3 sequences, approximately 20% being singletons. This entry comes from a study of chronic HIV infection and antiretroviral therapy. The source is an adult who had HIV and had not received antiretroviral therapy, or was an uninfected healthy control (not recorded which). The sequenced material came from peripheral blood.

CDR3 sequence: CSVPGTGGLTGELFF. The CDR3 DNA sequence: TGCAGCGTCCCTGGGACAGGGGGCTTGACCGGGGAGCTGTTTTTT. This chain connects TRBV29-1 to TRBJ2-2, with TRBD1 identical over 12 bases. V was pared by 6 bases and J by 5 bases, with 7 bases of the junction left unmatched. There are 15 residues in the CDR3. Germline assignment: CDR1 SQVTM and CDR2 ANQGSEA.